These T cell receptor beta chains were read from a single sample in a study of CD4 T cells in relation to SARS-CoV-2 and coronaviruses. Antigens for these TCRs are unknown. Using immunoSEQ multiplex PCR, the repertoire was profiled, and TCRdb retains in-frame clones only, with some absent. The table has approximately 16,000 clones, 80% to 85% seen once. The sample consisted of CD4+ T cells from PBMCs, cultured in vitro. The receptors were gathered from a human donor in good health. Both conserved end residues are part of each CDR3. The D gene is left open where the match is weak. Expanded clones are given a class, and other clones once, few, many or no size at all.

abundance	len	v_gene	j_gene	d_gene	CDR3nt	CDR3aa
once	14	TRBV30	TRBJ2-7	-	TGTGCCTGGAGTGTTGTAGGGTTTGGGGTCGAGCAGTACTTC	CAWSVVGFGVEQYF
-	14	TRBV14	TRBJ2-5	-	TGTGCCAGCTCTCGGGGCCTTTTGGGTGAGACCCAGTACTTC	CASSRGLLGETQYF
-	17	TRBV6-1	TRBJ1-1	-	TGTGCCAGCAGTGCCCCTTTCCAGGGGCGGGGAAACACTGAAGCTTTCTTT	CASSAPFQGRGNTEAFF
few	14	TRBV2	TRBJ2-2	-	TGTGCCAGCAGTGTGGGAGAGAACACCGGGGAGCTGTTTTTT	CASSVGENTGELFF
once	13	TRBV7-9	TRBJ1-1	-	TGTGCCAGCAGCTTAGCCCCAGGGGACGAAGCTTTCTTT	CASSLAPGDEAFF
-	15	TRBV28	TRBJ2-7	TRBD1	TGTGCCAGCAGTCCTTCCGGGACAGGCCTCTACGAGCAGTACTTC	CASSPSGTGLYEQYF
once	15	TRBV6-5	TRBJ1-3	TRBD1	TGTGCCAGCTCCGAAGAGACAGGGGGAGGAAACACCATATATTTT	CASSEETGGGNTIYF
once	15	TRBV18	TRBJ2-3	TRBD1	TGTGCCAGCTCGGGGACAGGGAGAGAGACAGATACGCAGTATTTT	CASSGTGRETDTQYF
-	14	TRBV6-5	TRBJ1-1	TRBD1	TGTGCCAGCAGGGCGACAGGGGTGAACACTGAAGCTTTCTTT	CASRATGVNTEAFF
-	14	TRBV7-9	TRBJ2-3	-	TGTGCCAGCAGTCAGTGGGGGAACACAGATACGCAGTATTTT	CASSQWGNTDTQYF
-	13	TRBV25-1	TRBJ2-3	-	TGTGCCAGCAGTACCACCGGCAGAGATACGCAGTATTTT	CASSTTGRDTQYF
-	17	TRBV19	TRBJ2-3	-	TGTGCCAGTAGTAAGGATATTGGGGGACCTCTTGCAGATACGCAGTATTTT	CASSKDIGGPLADTQYF
-	14	TRBV3-1/TRBV3-2	TRBJ1-5	-	TGTGCCAGCAGCCTGGGACGGATCAATCAGCCCCAGCATTTT	CASSLGRINQPQHF
-	13	TRBV24-1	TRBJ2-5	TRBD2	TGTGCCACAGGACTAGCGGGAGAAGAGACCCAGTACTTC	CATGLAGEETQYF
-	13	TRBV5-4	TRBJ1-1	-	TGTGCCAGCAGCTTGGACACGAACACTGAAGCTTTCTTT	CASSLDTNTEAFF
-	14	TRBV28	TRBJ2-1	-	TGTGCCAGCAGCTCCAATCCCTACTACAATGAGCAGTTCTTC	CASSSNPYYNEQFF
few	16	TRBV27	TRBJ2-1	TRBD1	TGTGCCAGCAGTCCCTTGTACAGGGGGGCCTACAATGAGCAGTTCTTC	CASSPLYRGAYNEQFF
-	16	TRBV7-2	TRBJ2-1	TRBD2	TGTGCCAGCAGCCTGGCTTCGGGAGGCCACTACAATGAGCAGTTCTTC	CASSLASGGHYNEQFF
-	15	TRBV6-5	TRBJ2-7	-	TGTGCCAGCAGTTCCCCCGAGACCGGGACCTACGAGCAGTACTTC	CASSSPETGTYEQYF
-	16	TRBV5-1	TRBJ2-1	TRBD2	TGCGCCAGCAGCTTGGAGGGACTAGCGGGGGTGAATGAGCAGTTCTTC	CASSLEGLAGVNEQFF
-	13	TRBV24-1	TRBJ2-1	-	TGTGCCACCAGTGACCACCCCGACACAGAGCAGTTCTTC	CATSDHPDTEQFF
-	13	TRBV5-1	TRBJ1-2	-	TGCGCCAGCAGCCTGCGGCAGGGGTATGGCTACACCTTC	CASSLRQGYGYTF
-	20	TRBV5-4	TRBJ2-6	-	TGTGCCAGCAGCTTGGATATCGATACAAAGGATCGCTCTGGGGCCAACGTCCTGACTTTC	CASSLDIDTKDRSGANVLTF
-	15	TRBV6-6	TRBJ1-5	-	TGTGCCAGCAGTTATTCCCGGGACCCCAATCAGCCCCAGCATTTT	CASSYSRDPNQPQHF
-	14	TRBV6-6	TRBJ2-7	TRBD2	TGTGCCAGCACCCCCTCGGGAGGGCCTACCGAGCAGTACTTC	CASTPSGGPTEQYF
-	15	TRBV7-3	TRBJ2-1	-	TGTGCCAGCAGCGAAGACGGGTATTACTACAATGAGCAGTTCTTC	CASSEDGYYYNEQFF
few	16	TRBV18	TRBJ1-4	-	TGTGCCAGCTCACCAAAACTAAGGAGGGAAGATGAAAAACTGTTTTTT	CASSPKLRREDEKLFF
-	13	TRBV5-6	TRBJ1-1	-	TGTGCCAGCAGCTTGTCTCTGAACACTGAAGCTTTCTTT	CASSLSLNTEAFF
-	15	TRBV28	TRBJ1-2	TRBD1	TGTGCCAGCAGGTGGGGGACAGGGATCTCCTATGGCTACACCTTC	CASRWGTGISYGYTF
-	13	TRBV2	TRBJ2-7	-	TGTGCCAGCAGTCAGGACACCCTTACCGAGCAGTACTTC	CASSQDTLTEQYF
-	14	TRBV18	TRBJ1-4	-	TGTGCCAGCTCAGCTGGGGCCGGTAATGAAAAACTGTTTTTT	CASSAGAGNEKLFF
-	18	TRBV24-1	TRBJ1-5	TRBD1	TGTGCCACCAGTGATTCACGGACAGGAGCCTATAGCAATCAGCCCCAGCATTTT	CATSDSRTGAYSNQPQHF
-	13	TRBV5-1	TRBJ2-5	TRBD1	TGCGCCAGCAGCGGGGACAGGGTGGAGACCCAGTACTTC	CASSGDRVETQYF
-	15	TRBV10-1	TRBJ2-7	TRBD1	TGCGCCAGCAGTGATAGCCAGGGGGACTCCTACGAGCAGTACTTC	CASSDSQGDSYEQYF
-	16	TRBV7-3	TRBJ2-3	TRBD2	TGTGCCAGCAGCTCATTTACGGGACTAGGAGCAGATACGCAGTATTTT	CASSSFTGLGADTQYF
-	15	TRBV19	TRBJ2-1	TRBD1	TGTGCCAGTAGTATCGCGGACAGGATTTACAATGAGCAGTTCTTC	CASSIADRIYNEQFF
-	15	TRBV25-1	TRBJ1-6	TRBD1	TGTGCCAGCAGTAAGCCCGGGACAGGCGATTCACCCCTCCACTTT	CASSKPGTGDSPLHF
few	13	TRBV20-1	TRBJ1-1	-	TGCAGTGCTAGTCTTTTCGGGAACACTGAAGCTTTCTTT	CSASLFGNTEAFF
-	15	TRBV5-1	TRBJ1-1	-	TGCGCCAGCAGCTTGATACAGCCGCCTTTGACTGAAGCTTTCTTT	CASSLIQPPLTEAFF
-	14	TRBV29-1	TRBJ2-1	TRBD2	TGCAGCGTTGTATCTAGCGGGAGGTACAATGAGCAGTTCTTC	CSVVSSGRYNEQFF
-	13	TRBV15	TRBJ1-4	-	TGTGCCACCGAGGCCCGGGACATTGAAAAACTGTTTTTT	CATEARDIEKLFF
-	13	TRBV11-2	TRBJ1-1	TRBD1	TGTGCCAGCAGCCCGGACAGGGGCGCTGAAGCTTTCTTT	CASSPDRGAEAFF
medium-sized	13	TRBV7-3	TRBJ2-3	TRBD2	TGTGCCAGCAGCTTGGGAGGGTCGGATACGCAGTATTTT	CASSLGGSDTQYF
-	15	TRBV7-9	TRBJ1-2	-	TGTGCCAGCAGCTCTCGGACAGTTCCCTTTGGAGGCTACACCTTC	CASSSRTVPFGGYTF
-	14	TRBV28	TRBJ1-1	-	TGTGCCAGCATCATATTCGCACAGAACACTGAAGCTTTCTTT	CASIIFAQNTEAFF
once	13	TRBV10-3	TRBJ2-7	TRBD1	TGTGCCATCAGGGACAGGTCCAGTAACGAGCAGTACTTC	CAIRDRSSNEQYF
-	14	TRBV19	TRBJ2-1	TRBD2	TGTGCCAGTAGTCTTATAGGGACTAGCGGGAATCAGTTCTTC	CASSLIGTSGNQFF
-	15	TRBV3-1/TRBV3-2	TRBJ2-5	-	TGTGCCAGCAGCCAAGACGCGGCAGGGGGGAAGACCCAGTACTTC	CASSQDAAGGKTQYF
-	16	TRBV19	TRBJ2-1	-	TGTGCCAGTAGTTCTAGACAGGGAGGATCCTACAATGAGCAGTTCTTC	CASSSRQGGSYNEQFF
-	17	TRBV27	TRBJ2-1	TRBD2	TGTGCCAGCAGTTCGGGACTAGCGTTTACCTCCTACAATGAGCAGTTCTTC	CASSSGLAFTSYNEQFF
-	13	TRBV6-5	TRBJ1-1	-	TGTGCCAGCAGTTACTCGGTGAACACTGAAGCTTTCTTT	CASSYSVNTEAFF
-	16	TRBV19	TRBJ2-7	TRBD1	TGTGCCAGCCATACTTATAACAGGGGGAAGCCCTACGAGCAGTACTTC	CASHTYNRGKPYEQYF
few	12	TRBV7-9	TRBJ1-4	-	TGTGCCAGCAGCGAGGACAGTCCAAAACTGTTTTTT	CASSEDSPKLFF
-	15	TRBV27	TRBJ2-2	TRBD1	TGTGCCAGCATTCGGACAGGTTGGATTCCCGGGGAGCTGTTTTTT	CASIRTGWIPGELFF
-	14	TRBV3-1/TRBV3-2	TRBJ1-1	TRBD1	TGTGCCAGCAGTCGAGGGGAGACAGGGGCTGAAGCTTTCTTT	CASSRGETGAEAFF
-	16	TRBV11-2	TRBJ2-1	TRBD2	TGTGCCAGCAGCTTCCGACTAGCGGGGTCCTACAATGAGCAGTTCTTC	CASSFRLAGSYNEQFF
-	13	TRBV5-1	TRBJ2-3	TRBD2	TGCGCCAGCAGGCTAGCGGAAATAGATACGCAGTATTTT	CASRLAEIDTQYF
-	17	TRBV7-7	TRBJ2-1	TRBD2	TGTGCCAGCAGCCGTGCCCTTAGCGGGAGTTCCCACAATGAGCAGTTCTTC	CASSRALSGSSHNEQFF
-	21	TRBV27	TRBJ2-6	-	TGTGCCAGCAGTTTACTTTTGGGGTCGGGGTCTCTGAGCTCTGGGGCCAACGTCCTGACTTTC	CASSLLLGSGSLSSGANVLTF
-	12	TRBV23-1	TRBJ1-1	-	TGCGCCAGCAGTCAATCGCACACTGAAGCTTTCTTT	CASSQSHTEAFF